This TCR beta chain originates from a study of blood T cell repertoires in COVID-19. Data came from immunoSEQ multiplex PCR; TCRdb stores just in-frame clones and leaves some out. The table has 55,000 or so clones, 75% to 95% seen once. Germline assignment: CDR1 KGHDR and CDR2 SFDVKD. With 10 bases clipped from V and 5 bases from J, the junction kept 5 bases outside the gene matches. The CDR3 has 13 residues. The sequence was collected from a man aged 35 to 55 with acute or convalescent COVID-19. The sequencing input was peripheral blood. The chain carries TRBV24-1 and TRBJ2-2, with 8 bases matching TRBD2. In DNA, the CDR3 is TGTGCCACTCGGGAGCGGGGGACCGGGGAGCTGTTTTTT. Its translation: CATRERGTGELFF.